This TCR beta chain was sequenced in a study of T cell responses to AZD1222 COVID-19 vaccine. Measured with immunoSEQ multiplex PCR; TCRdb has only the in-frame clones, and not every one. The repertoire holds some 120,000 clones, with about 92% as singletons. Germline values: CDR1 MGHRA, CDR2 YSYEKL. The V and J ends lost 2 bases and 3 bases respectively, with 10 bases between them. CDR3 length equals 14 residues. The receptor was isolated from an adult who received the AZD1222 COVID-19 vaccine. The chain carries TRBV4-1 and TRBJ2-5; D unclear. Specimen: peripheral blood, collected 28 days after the second AZD1222 dose. The DNA for the CDR3 is TGCGCCAGCAGCCAACTAGTTGGAGAAGAGACCCAGTACTTC. Its protein is CASSQLVGEETQYF.